This T cell receptor (beta chain) was identified in a study of cytomegalovirus exposure and HLA in healthy donors. Concerning this clone itself: Its specificity is unknown.

Clones were read by immunoSEQ multiplex PCR, and TCRdb kept only the in-frame ones, dropping some. The sample includes about 160,000 clones, roughly 86% of them seen just once. The germline gives CDR1 SGHVS, CDR2 FQNEAQ. This CDR3 comprises 14 residues. V was clipped by 6 bases and J by 5 bases, with 17 bases between them. Whole-study results and caveats: Most TCR sequences showed up rarely, but some public TCRs showed up in many donors. The study recorded more than 150 TCR beta chains that were cytomegalovirus-associated.

The chain combines TRBV7-8 with TRBJ2-7; D might be TRBD2 (6 bases). Source material: PBMCs. This receptor was taken from a man aged 18-30 years in good health and CMV-seropositive. CDR3 coding DNA: TGTGCCAGCAGTGTTTTTGGCAGGGAGGACGAGCAGTACTTC. This sequence encodes CASSVFGREDEQYF.